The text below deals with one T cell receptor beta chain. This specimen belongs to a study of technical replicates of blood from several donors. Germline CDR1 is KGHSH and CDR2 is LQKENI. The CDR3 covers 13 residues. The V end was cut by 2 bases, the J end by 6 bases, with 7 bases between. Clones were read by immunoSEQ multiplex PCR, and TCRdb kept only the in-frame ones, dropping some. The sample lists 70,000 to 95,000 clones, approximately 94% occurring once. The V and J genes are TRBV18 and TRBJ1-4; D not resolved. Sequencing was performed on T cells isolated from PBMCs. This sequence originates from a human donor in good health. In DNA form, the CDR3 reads TGTGCCAGCTCACCAAGCAAAGATGAAAAACTGTTTTTT. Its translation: CASSPSKDEKLFF.